These 14 T cell receptor beta chains were sequenced from one sample in a study of cytomegalovirus exposure and HLA in healthy donors. 13 Jbeta primers and 60 Vbeta primers were used for the PCR. Clones were read by immunoSEQ multiplex PCR, and TCRdb kept only the in-frame ones, dropping some. This repertoire shows roughly 200,000 clones, 75% to 80% found once; its top ten account for about 3%. Sequenced input: PBMCs. The receptors originated from a female donor in good health and CMV-seronegative.

The genes are TRBV2 and TRBJ1-3; TRBD1 aligns across 7 bases. V dropped 6 bases and J dropped 2; count of bases not matched to a gene: 4. The CDR3 loop spans 14 amino acids. Germline V lookup: CDR1 SNHLY, CDR2 FYNNEI. The CDR3 coding sequence is TGTGCCAGCAGGTCCGGGACAGCTGGAAACACCATATATTTT. Protein sequence: CASRSGTAGNTIYF. Together with reference TRBV2 and TRBJ1-3, the CDR3 gives the full variable domain: EPEVTQTPSHQVTQMGQEVILRCVPISNHLYFYWYRQILGQKVEFLVSFYNNEISEKSEIFDDQFSVERPDGSNFTLKIRSTKLEDSAMYFCASRSGTAGNTIYFGEGSWLTVV.

This clone was seen at least ten times. The chain is built from TRBV5-1 and TRBJ2-7; TRBD1 matches 10 bases. The length of the CDR3 is 15 residues. Germline V gene sequence: CDR1 SGHRS, CDR2 YFSETQ. Trimming took 0 bases from V and 6 from J; bases not matched to a gene: 6. CDR3 bases: TGCGCCAGCAGCTTGGAAGTGGGACAGGGGCTCGAGCAGTACTTC. Its protein is CASSLEVGQGLEQYF.

This chain links TRBV5-1 with TRBJ2-1, with TRBD2 matching over 8 bases. CDR3 length: 15 residues. CDR1 is SGHRS and CDR2 is YFSETQ in the germline V gene. With V trimmed by 3 bases and J by 5 bases, 7 bases remained unmatched. The CDR3 region is CASSSGTSPNNEQFF. The CDR3 nucleotides read TGCGCCAGCAGCTCCGGGACTAGTCCTAACAATGAGCAGTTCTTC.

The chain is built from TRBV11-1 and TRBJ2-3; 12 nucleotides align to TRBD2. There are 16 residues in the CDR3. Germline CDR1 is SGHAT and CDR2 is FQDESV (reference sequence). Losses at the gene ends were 5 bases for V and 6 bases for J; bases not matched to a gene: 9. The DNA for the CDR3 is TGTGCCAGCAGCCCCCTAGGACTAGCGGGATCCGATACGCAGTATTTT. It translates to CASSPLGLAGSDTQYF. Supplemented by reference TRBV11-1 and TRBJ2-3, the full variable domain reads EAEVAQSPRYKITEKSQAVAFWCDPISGHATLYWYRQILGQGPELLVQFQDESVVDDSQLPKDRFSAERLKGVDSTLKIQPAELGDSAMYLCASSPLGLAGSDTQYFGPGTRLTVL.

The chain recombines TRBV6-1 with TRBJ2-3; 10 bases fit TRBD2. The CDR3 loop spans 16 amino acids. V shed 1 base, J shed 6 bases, and the junction held 7 bases outside the gene matches. CDR1 and CDR2 from the germline V gene are MNHNS and SASEGT. The CDR3 sequence is CASSEVSGGARDTQYF. In DNA form, the CDR3 reads TGTGCCAGCAGTGAAGTGAGCGGGGGGGCTCGTGATACGCAGTATTTT.

The gene calls are TRBV7-2 and TRBJ1-1; the D gene is possibly TRBD1 (5 bases). Trimming shortened V by 1 base and J by 1 base, and 10 bases separated the two germline ends. CDR3 length: 15 amino acids. Germline V gives CDR1 SGHTA, CDR2 FQGNSA. CDR3 in amino acids: CASSLGADRNTEAFF. CDR3 coding DNA: TGTGCCAGCAGCTTAGGGGCTGACAGGAACACTGAAGCTTTCTTT.

This chain joins TRBV27 and TRBJ2-2; the D is unclear. The V gene lost 0 bases and the J gene lost 2 bases, with 4 bases spanning the gap. Germline V gene lookup returns CDR1 MNHEY and CDR2 SMNVEV (reference sequence). CDR3 length: 14 amino acids. CDR3: CASSLSYNTGELFF. The CDR3 DNA follows: TGTGCCAGCAGTTTATCCTACAACACCGGGGAGCTGTTTTTT.

The chain uses TRBV5-1 and TRBJ2-1, with D hard to call. V lost 0 bases and J 7 bases, leaving 14 bases between the germline ends. The CDR3 extends over 15 amino acids. Germline lookup yields CDR1 SGHRS and CDR2 YFSETQ. In nucleotides, the CDR3 is TGCGCCAGCAGCTTGGGTGACATACGTGAGAATGAGCAGTTCTTC. It yields the protein CASSLGDIRENEQFF.

This sequence joins TRBV5-5 and TRBJ2-6, with 7 bases that match TRBD1. The CDR3 is 18 residues long. The V gene's germline CDR1 is SGHKS and CDR2 YYEKEE (reference sequence). V trimming: 3 bases; J trimming: 0 bases; junction bases outside the gene matches: 9. CDR3 sequence: CASSSGQAPPSGANVLTF. The CDR3 DNA reads as TGTGCCAGCAGCTCTGGACAGGCTCCCCCCTCTGGGGCCAACGTCCTGACTTTC.

Notes on this clone: The same CDR3 also results from other DNA sequences found in this sample. The rearrangement uses TRBV19 and TRBJ2-3; possibly TRBD2 for D (5 bases). Germline-derived CDR1 and CDR2 are LNHDA and SQIVND (reference sequence). V was cut by 4 bases and J by 7 bases, with 18 bases left in between. This CDR3 contains 15 residues. The CDR3 DNA sequence: TGTGCCAGTAGTAAATTGGACTCCTACACTCATACGCAGTATTTT. It is translated as CASSKLDSYTHTQYF.

This clone was found a few times. The V and J genes are TRBV6-1 and TRBJ2-5; D not resolved. The CDR3 loop spans 13 amino acids. The V gene's germline CDR1 is MNHNS and CDR2 SASEGT. The ends were cut back, 7 bases at V and 2 bases at J, with 11 bases in the middle. CDR3 loop: CASNSGLQETQYF. In nucleotides, the CDR3 is TGTGCCAGCAACAGTGGGCTTCAAGAGACCCAGTACTTC.

This chain connects TRBV19 to TRBJ1-2; 8 nucleotides match TRBD1. The CDR3 spans 14 residues. Germline CDR1 and CDR2: LNHDA and SQIVND (reference sequence). The V and J ends lost 7 bases and 7 bases, in that order; junction bases with no gene match: 11. This CDR3 reads CASNGATGAGGYTF. The CDR3 DNA sequence: TGTGCCAGTAATGGAGCGACAGGGGCCGGTGGCTACACCTTC.

This rearrangement joins TRBV7-9 to TRBJ1-1; no reliable D call. Trimming left V 5 bases short and J 2 bases short, with 12 bases between. CDR1 is SEHNR and CDR2 is FQNEAQ in the germline V gene (reference sequence). This CDR3 is built from 14 residues. CDR3 sequence reads: CASSLGSLNTEAFF. As DNA, the CDR3 is TGTGCCAGCAGCCTAGGGAGTCTAAACACTGAAGCTTTCTTT. Variable domain in full (rest from reference TRBV7-9 and TRBJ1-1): DTGVSQNPRHKITKRGQNVTFRCDPISEHNRLYWYRQTLGQGPEFLTYFQNEAQLEKSRLLSDRFSAERPKGSFSTLEIQRTEQGDSAMYLCASSLGSLNTEAFFGQGTRLTVV.

The chain joins TRBV28 to TRBJ2-7; weak D call: TRBD2 (6 bases). Between the trimmed V and J ends, which lost 5 bases and 2 bases, there was a span of 19 bases. CDR1 and CDR2 from the germline V gene are MDHEN and SYDVKM. This CDR3 is built from 16 residues. CDR3 nucleotide sequence: TGTGCCAGCAGTCCCCCGGGACTTCTCGTGACCTACGAGCAGTACTTC. Residues: CASSPPGLLVTYEQYF.